The 20 T cell receptor beta chains in this list originate from one sample, sequenced in a study of response to subunit inactivated influenza vaccine. TCRdb itself ran the RT-PCR reads through MiXCR, one entry per CDR3 protein. The table lists about 570,000 distinct CDR3 sequences, approximately 11% of them singletons. The same data also went into a second study, on T cells expressing NK-cell markers. This second study says: TCR beta cDNA was made by 5'RACE template switching with UMIs.

Sequenced material: PBMCs from blood, taken on the day of vaccination. These receptors came from a man aged 50-60 years who received an inactivated influenza vaccine.

The table lists this clonotype with a few counts. The chain carries TRBV6-5 and TRBJ2-7; 7 bases fit TRBD2. In germline, CDR1 is MNHEY, CDR2 SVGAGI. The CDR3 runs to 15 residues. V lost 1 base to trimming and J lost 5 bases; unmatched junction nucleotides: 8. This CDR3 is CASSYWGGSTNEQYF. For the CDR3, the DNA is TGTGCCAGCAGTTACTGGGGCGGGAGTACCAACGAGCAGTACTTC.

The table lists this clonotype with many counts. J is TRBJ2-2 and V is TRBV4-3; unclear D gene. V was cut by 4 bases and J by 0 bases, with 9 bases left in between. Germline CDR1 LGHNA, CDR2 YSLEER. The CDR3 has 15 residues. CDR3 bases: TGCGCCAGCAGCCTTGCACCCGCGAACACCGGGGAGCTGTTTTTT. Translating gives CASSLAPANTGELFF.

The chain employs TRBV7-2 and TRBJ2-7; 8 bases are a match to TRBD1. Germline V gene sequence: CDR1 SGHTA, CDR2 FQGNSA. V dropped 1 base and J dropped 4; count of bases not matched to a gene: 6. The CDR3 runs 15 residues. The CDR3 DNA sequence: TGTGCCAGCAGCTTAGTGGTCAGGGGGCTTTACGAGCAGTACTTC. This codes for CASSLVVRGLYEQYF.

This chain uses TRBV5-5 with TRBJ2-7; 7 bases agree with TRBD1. CDR1 is SGHKS, CDR2 YYEKEE, per germline (reference sequence). This CDR3 spans 15 amino acids. V lost 0 bases, J lost 2 bases, and 5 bases stayed unmatched. The CDR3 loop is CASSLEGAYPYEQYF. The CDR3 DNA is TGTGCCAGCAGCTTGGAGGGGGCGTACCCCTACGAGCAGTACTTC.

This clonotype was detected only a few times. The rearrangement links TRBV28 to TRBJ2-1; D remains ambiguous. Germline V lookup: CDR1 MDHEN, CDR2 SYDVKM. Trimming pared 3 bases from V and 5 bases from J, leaving 14 bases between. CDR3 length: 15 residues. CDR3 in DNA: TGTGCCAGCAGTTTCCTATGGGAAACGAACAATGAGCAGTTCTTC. Translating it yields CASSFLWETNNEQFF.

This clonotype was detected only a few times. This chain connects TRBV4-3 to TRBJ2-2; 10 nucleotides agree with TRBD2. CDR1 is LGHNA and CDR2 is YSLEER in the germline V gene. This CDR3 region has 17 residues. V shed 0 bases, J shed 7 bases, and the junction held 8 bases outside the gene matches. The chain's CDR3 is CASSQDGLAGAVGELFF. DNA of the CDR3: TGCGCCAGCAGCCAAGATGGGCTAGCGGGAGCTGTCGGGGAGCTGTTTTTT.

The chain uses TRBV20-1 and TRBJ1-4; 7 bases match TRBD1. Germline V gives CDR1 DFQATT, CDR2 SNEGSKA (reference sequence). V shed 5 bases and J 3 bases; nucleotides not matched to a gene: 9. CDR3 length: 15 amino acids. CDR3 sequence reads: CSAPKPGQPNEKLFF. CDR3 coding DNA: TGCAGTGCTCCCAAGCCGGGACAGCCTAATGAAAAACTGTTTTTT.

The rearrangement joins TRBV7-6 to TRBJ1-4; 7 bases agree with TRBD1. J was trimmed by 4 bases and V by 0 bases; bases with no gene match: 8. Germline V gene data show CDR1 as SGHVS and CDR2 as FNYEAQ. The CDR3 spans 17 residues. This CDR3 is CASSLARWGQLNEKLFF. CDR3 in DNA: TGTGCCAGCAGCTTAGCCAGATGGGGACAGCTTAATGAAAAACTGTTTTTT.

This clonotype was seen at least ten times. This chain uses TRBV4-3 with TRBJ2-2; D not certain. Per germline, CDR1 LGHNA and CDR2 YSLEER. This CDR3 region has 15 residues. V was cut by 1 base and J by 3 bases, with 9 bases left in between. DNA for the CDR3: TGCGCCAGCAGCCAAGGCGTATGGGACACCGGGGAGCTGTTTTTT. Its protein product is CASSQGVWDTGELFF.

The chain uses TRBV7-8 and TRBJ2-2; D possibly corresponds to TRBD1 (6 bases). Looked up from germline, CDR1 is SGHVS and CDR2 is FQNEAQ. The CDR3 runs 15 residues. V gave up 4 bases and J gave up 3 bases, with 12 bases separating them. The chain's CDR3 is CASSSDRFYTGELFF. CDR3 sequence (DNA): TGTGCCAGCAGCTCAGACAGGTTTTACACCGGGGAGCTGTTTTTT.

The chain is built from TRBV4-1 and TRBJ2-7; 9 bases are a match to TRBD2. The CDR3 contains 17 residues. Losses at the gene ends were 1 base for V and 4 bases for J; bases not matched to a gene: 11. CDR1 and CDR2 from the germline V gene are MGHRA and YSYEKL. The CDR3 loop reads CASSQAASGLAGYEQYF. CDR3 DNA: TGCGCCAGCAGCCAAGCAGCCTCGGGACTAGCTGGTTACGAGCAGTACTTC.

For the CDR3, the DNA is TGCAGTGCTAGTAGAAGGGGCAGGCAAGAGACCCAGTACTTC. Translation gives CSASRRGRQETQYF. The chain joins TRBV20-1 to TRBJ2-5; maybe TRBD1 (5 bases). With 3 bases removed from V and 2 bases from J, the gap between germline ends came to 13 bases. The CDR3 sequence is 14 residues long. Germline CDR1 and CDR2: DFQATT and SNEGSKA (reference sequence).

This clonotype was found many times. V usage is TRBV10-3 and J usage is TRBJ2-1; no reliable D call. This CDR3 region has 14 residues. Germline CDR1 ENHRY, CDR2 SYGVKD. V was pared by 0 bases and J by 2 bases, with 5 bases between. This CDR3 reads CAISESTAYNEQFF. In DNA, the CDR3 is TGTGCCATCAGTGAGTCGACGGCCTACAATGAGCAGTTCTTC.

J is TRBJ1-5 and V is TRBV2, with D perhaps TRBD1 (6 bases). Germline V gene sequence: CDR1 SNHLY, CDR2 FYNNEI. V shed 2 bases and J shed 1 base, with 9 bases lying between them. This CDR3 comprises 15 residues. CDR3 nucleotide sequence: TGTGCCAGCAGTGAAACCCAGGGGAGCAATCAGCCCCAGCATTTT. Its translation is CASSETQGSNQPQHF.

This clonotype was seen only a few times. The chain has TRBV11-1 and TRBJ2-7; D uncertain. The V end was cut by 6 bases, the J end by 0 bases, with 6 bases between. The length of the CDR3 is 12 residues. The germline CDR1 and CDR2 sequences are SGHAT and FQDESV (reference sequence). The CDR3 loop is CASSHRSYEQYF. The CDR3 coding sequence is TGTGCCAGCAGTCACCGCTCCTACGAGCAGTACTTC.

The CDR3 region has the DNA TGTGCCAGCTCCCGTCCGGGGGGCACCGGGGAGCTGTTTTTT. Translated, it gives CASSRPGGTGELFF. V and J are TRBV18 and TRBJ2-2, with 7 bases aligning to TRBD2. Trimming took 6 bases from V and 4 from J; bases not matched to a gene: 5. The germline V gene has CDR1 KGHSH and CDR2 LQKENI. This CDR3 is built from 14 residues.

This rearrangement joins TRBV10-3 to TRBJ2-2; 14 positions agree with TRBD2. Trimming took 8 bases from V and 1 from J; bases not matched to a gene: 9. CDR3 length: 18 residues. From germline, CDR1 is ENHRY and CDR2 SYGVKD. CDR3 region: CAIPYGTSGSVNTGELFF. CDR3 DNA: TGTGCCATCCCATACGGGACTAGCGGGAGCGTGAACACCGGGGAGCTGTTTTTT.

V usage is TRBV10-3 and J usage is TRBJ2-1; no firm D call. Germline lookup yields CDR1 ENHRY and CDR2 SYGVKD. The CDR3 is made up of 11 amino acids. V shed 3 bases and J shed 9 bases, with 6 bases lying between them. The CDR3 nucleotides are TGTGCCATCAGTGATTTTGGTGAGCAGTTCTTC. This encodes CAISDFGEQFF.

This clonotype was recorded many times. The genes are TRBV7-9 and TRBJ2-3; the D is unclear. The CDR3 runs to 15 residues. Germline loops: CDR1 SEHNR, CDR2 FQNEAQ (reference sequence). Between the trimmed V and J ends, which lost 1 base and 2 bases, there was a span of 10 bases. CDR3 in amino acids: CASSLGVGDTDTQYF. DNA for the CDR3: TGTGCCAGCAGCTTAGGTGTTGGTGACACAGATACGCAGTATTTT.

In its sample, this clonotype was seen a few times. The J gene is TRBJ2-6, the V gene TRBV20-1; D is possibly TRBD1 (5 bases). V dropped 6 bases and J dropped 0 bases, with 24 bases sitting between them. This CDR3 has 19 amino acids. From germline, CDR1 is DFQATT and CDR2 SNEGSKA (reference sequence). CDR3 sequence reads: CSARRLGMDTYSGANVLTF. The DNA for the CDR3 is TGCAGTGCGAGAAGGTTAGGTATGGACACTTACTCTGGGGCCAACGTCCTGACTTTC.